The clone carrying this T cell receptor beta chain was seen many times. The antigen is unknown. From the germline J gene comes the end of the CDR3, since the read stops 3 residues before it. This sample includes further DNA sequences coding for the same CDR3. Each donor provided 5 to 8 ml of heparinized whole blood. This specimen belongs to a study of T cell clonality in common variable immunodeficiency. Equal genomic DNA amounts from CVID and control samples were sequenced. Data came from immunoSEQ multiplex PCR; TCRdb stores just in-frame clones and leaves some out. The repertoire consists of 44,000 or so clones, none detected only once. Germline V gene data show CDR1 as SGHRS and CDR2 as YFSETQ. Trimming cost V 4 bases and J 5 bases; bases outside gene matches: 6. This CDR3 has 15 residues. Study-level results: What drives increased CVID clonality needs T cell subpopulation sequencing.

The sequence derives from a person aged 18-69 years in good health. The chain carries TRBV5-1 and TRBJ1-5; 10 bases map to TRBD1. Material for sequencing was peripheral blood mononuclear cells. CDR3 protein: CASSLETGGHQPQHF. The sequenced part of the CDR3 DNA is TGCGCCAGCAGCCTGGAGACAGGGGGCCATCAGCCC.